Listed here is a single T cell receptor beta chain. Its antigen is unidentified. Trimming took off 5 bases at V and 0 bases at J, with 10 bases between the two ends. Germline CDR1 MNHNS, CDR2 SASEGT. The CDR3 spans 14 residues. The record originates from a study of neoadjuvant nivolumab and ipilimumab in lung cancer. Some clones are missing from TCRdb's copy, which holds only in-frame ones; the method was immunoSEQ multiplex PCR. This sample yields over 25,000 clones, of which 70% to 80% are seen a single time; roughly 18% belongs to the top ten. Overall study results and limits: Blood richness before therapy tracked richness in tumors resected after neoadjuvant therapy.

Sequencing was performed on tumor tissue, taken after neoadjuvant nivolumab, alone or with ipilimumab, at or shortly before surgery. The source of this sequence is an adult with non-small cell lung cancer. V and J are TRBV6-1 and TRBJ1-2; maybe TRBD1 (5 bases). As DNA, the CDR3 is TGTGCCAGCAGTCCTGGGACGGCTAACTATGGCTACACCTTC. Protein: CASSPGTANYGYTF.